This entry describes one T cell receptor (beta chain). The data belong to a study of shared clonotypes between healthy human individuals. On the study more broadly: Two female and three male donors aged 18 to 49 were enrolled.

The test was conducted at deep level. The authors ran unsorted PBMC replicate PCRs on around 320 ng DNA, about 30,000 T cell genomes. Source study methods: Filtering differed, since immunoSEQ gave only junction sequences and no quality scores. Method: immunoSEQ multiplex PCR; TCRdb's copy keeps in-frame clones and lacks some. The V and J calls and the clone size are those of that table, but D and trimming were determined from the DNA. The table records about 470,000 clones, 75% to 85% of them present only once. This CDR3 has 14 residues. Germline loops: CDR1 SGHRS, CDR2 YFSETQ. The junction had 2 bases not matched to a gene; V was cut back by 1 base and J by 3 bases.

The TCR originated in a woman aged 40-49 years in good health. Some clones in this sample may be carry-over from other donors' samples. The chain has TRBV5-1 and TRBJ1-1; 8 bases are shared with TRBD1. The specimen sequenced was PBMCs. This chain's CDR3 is CASSLQGADTEAFF. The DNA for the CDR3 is TGCGCCAGCAGCTTGCAGGGGGCCGACACTGAAGCTTTCTTT.